Below are 25 T cell receptor beta chains sequenced from a single sample in a study of naive and memory T cell subsets. Adult healthy volunteers gave 2.5 ml peripheral blood for whole-blood RNA. Alpha and beta constant region primers primed reverse transcription for blood and skin samples. TCRdb passed the 5' RACE reads through MiXCR, listing each CDR3 protein once. The sample comprises approximately 24,000 distinct CDR3 sequences, under 30% of which are singletons, and around 1.9% rests with the top ten. Receptors originate from a female donor in good health.

In its sample, this clonotype was seen a few times. The V and J genes are TRBV29-1 and TRBJ1-1; 11 bases line up with TRBD1. Germline CDR1 reads SQVTM; CDR2 reads ANQGSEA. J lost 3 bases, V lost 4 bases, and 4 bases had no gene match. The CDR3 is 14 amino acids. The CDR3 loop reads CSVGPGQGDTEAFF. CDR3 DNA sequence: TGCAGCGTTGGTCCGGGACAGGGGGACACTGAAGCTTTCTTT.

The chain has TRBV20-1 and TRBJ1-2; the match to TRBD1 covers 7 bases. Germline V gene lookup returns CDR1 DFQATT and CDR2 SNEGSKA (reference sequence). The CDR3 spans 15 residues. V trimming: 6 bases; J trimming: 0 bases; junction bases outside the gene matches: 10. The CDR3 protein is CSASARGVTNYGYTF. In nucleotides, the CDR3 is TGCAGTGCCAGCGCCAGGGGGGTTACTAACTATGGCTACACCTTC.

This clonotype was found a few times. This CDR3 reads CSAFIGGDYNSPLHF. The CDR3 DNA sequence: TGCAGTGCCTTCATAGGGGGCGATTATAATTCACCCCTCCACTTT. V gene TRBV20-1 combines with J gene TRBJ1-6; 7 positions match TRBD1. Germline V gene sequence: CDR1 DFQATT, CDR2 SNEGSKA (reference sequence). Losses at the gene ends were 6 bases for V and 4 bases for J; bases not matched to a gene: 9. This CDR3 region has 15 residues.

This clonotype was recorded at least ten times. This chain uses TRBV20-1 with TRBJ2-5; 7 bases fit TRBD1. The CDR3 length is 11 residues. Germline V gene data show CDR1 as DFQATT and CDR2 as SNEGSKA (reference sequence). The CDR3 protein is CSGTVQETQYF. As DNA, the CDR3 is TGCAGCGGGACAGTACAAGAGACCCAGTACTTC.

This clonotype was seen at least ten times. V gene TRBV24-1 combines with J gene TRBJ2-5, with D maybe TRBD1 (5 bases). The germline V and J ends were trimmed by 2 bases and 0 bases, with 9 bases remaining between them. The CDR3 contains 15 residues. Per germline, CDR1 KGHDR and CDR2 SFDVKD. CDR3: CATSDSRQNQETQYF. CDR3 coding DNA: TGTGCCACCAGTGATTCAAGACAGAACCAAGAGACCCAGTACTTC.

This clonotype was seen more than once but under ten times. The V and J genes are TRBV20-1 and TRBJ2-3; 8 nucleotides line up with TRBD2. This CDR3 is built from 15 residues. Looked up from germline, CDR1 is DFQATT and CDR2 is SNEGSKA (reference sequence). Losses at the gene ends were 0 bases for V and 4 bases for J; bases not matched to a gene: 6. CDR3 region: CSAREREVGSDTQYF. The CDR3 nucleotides are TGCAGTGCTAGAGAGCGGGAGGTTGGGTCAGATACGCAGTATTTT.

Only a few counts were recorded for this clonotype. The CDR3 loop reads CSANDRSNPLAKNIQYF. The CDR3 coding sequence is TGCAGTGCTAACGACAGGAGCAATCCCCTAGCCAAAAACATTCAGTACTTC. The chain joins TRBV20-1 to TRBJ2-4; the D gene is possibly TRBD1 (6 bases). Germline CDR1 is DFQATT and CDR2 is SNEGSKA (reference sequence). The CDR3 consists of 17 residues. Trimming left V 4 bases short and J 0 bases short, with 19 bases between.

This sequence joins TRBV20-1 and TRBJ1-3; weak D call: TRBD1 (5 bases). Germline CDR1 is DFQATT and CDR2 is SNEGSKA (reference sequence). The V gene lost 6 bases and the J gene lost 0 bases, with 12 bases spanning the gap. This CDR3 is 14 amino acids long. The CDR3 region has the DNA TGCAGTGCGTGGGACCTTAACTCTGGAAACACCATATATTTT. This sequence encodes CSAWDLNSGNTIYF.

The chain couples TRBV6-2 or TRBV6-3 to TRBJ1-2; D call uncertain. The germline V gene encodes CDR1 MNHEY and CDR2 SVGEGT. This CDR3 is 15 amino acids long. V was trimmed by 2 bases and J by 1 base, leaving 11 bases between them. DNA for the CDR3: TGTGCCAGCAGTTACCCGAGCGTACTTAACTATGGCTACACCTTC. It encodes CASSYPSVLNYGYTF.

This clonotype was seen repeatedly, ten times or more. This sequence joins TRBV2 and TRBJ1-4; D gene uncertain. Germline assignment: CDR1 SNHLY and CDR2 FYNNEI. Trimming took off 8 bases at V and 4 bases at J, with 11 bases between the two ends. The CDR3 totals 13 residues. CDR3 loop: CASGIMDNEKLFF. In DNA form, the CDR3 reads TGTGCCAGCGGTATTATGGATAATGAAAAACTGTTTTTT.

This chain uses TRBV9 with TRBJ2-1; 8 bases are shared with TRBD2. The CDR3 is 17 amino acids. From germline, CDR1 is SGDLS and CDR2 YYNGEE. V shed 0 bases and J 9 bases; nucleotides not matched to a gene: 14. Here the CDR3 DNA reads TGTGCCAGCAGCGTAGACCCCTTGACTAGCGTCGTCACTGAGCAGTTCTTC. Protein sequence: CASSVDPLTSVVTEQFF.

This clonotype was detected only a few times. The chain joins TRBV6-5 to TRBJ1-2, with a weak D call TRBD1 (6 bases). Trimming took 7 bases from V and 1 from J, leaving 16 bases between them. This CDR3 has 15 residues. CDR1 and CDR2 from the germline V gene are MNHEY and SVGAGI. Written as DNA, the CDR3 is TGTGCCAGCAAGACGGGACAATGGGTTAACTATGGCTACACCTTC. Translation gives CASKTGQWVNYGYTF.

Within the sample, this clonotype is medium-sized (0.01 to 0.1%). The V gene is TRBV7-8, the J gene TRBJ1-6; 8 nucleotides align to TRBD1. The CDR3 has 18 residues. The V segment lost 6 bases and the J segment 4 bases; nucleotides outside the gene matches: 14. Germline loops: CDR1 SGHVS, CDR2 FQNEAQ. The CDR3 spells CASSSVRAQGAYNSPLHF. CDR3 sequence (DNA): TGTGCCAGCAGTTCGGTCAGGGCCCAGGGGGCTTATAATTCACCCCTCCACTTT.

This clonotype was counted ten times or more. The chain recombines TRBV4-3 with TRBJ2-1; D ambiguous. The CDR3 runs 15 residues. In germline, CDR1 is LGHNA, CDR2 YSLEER. The V end lost 0 bases, the J end lost 0 bases, and 6 bases lay between the germline ends. CDR3 in amino acids: CASSQDPRSYNEQFF. Written as DNA, the CDR3 is TGCGCCAGCAGCCAAGATCCGCGCTCCTACAATGAGCAGTTCTTC.

This clonotype appeared once. V and J are TRBV20-1 and TRBJ2-5, with TRBD1 identical over 9 bases. CDR1 is DFQATT and CDR2 is SNEGSKA in the germline V gene (reference sequence). The CDR3 totals 14 residues. J gave up 3 bases and V 4 bases, and 6 bases lay outside the gene matches. The CDR3 spells CSAKGDREKETQYF. CDR3 bases: TGCAGTGCTAAAGGGGACAGGGAGAAAGAGACCCAGTACTTC.

The chain has TRBV20-1 and TRBJ2-5; TRBD2 is a possible D gene (5 bases). Germline CDR1 is DFQATT and CDR2 is SNEGSKA (reference sequence). This CDR3 region has 14 residues. The V gene lost 4 bases and the J gene lost 2 bases, with 14 bases spanning the gap. In DNA, the CDR3 is TGCAGTGCTACGTTTTGGCGGGTACAAGAGACCCAGTACTTC. This gives the protein CSATFWRVQETQYF.

This clonotype was picked up many times. This chain connects TRBV10-2 to TRBJ2-1; 16 bases are shared with TRBD2. Per the germline V gene, CDR1 is WSHSY and CDR2 is SAAADI. J was trimmed by 5 bases and V by 0 bases; bases with no gene match: 13. The CDR3 totals 21 residues. The CDR3 loop reads CASSESGTSGRAKSVNNEQFF. In nucleotides, the CDR3 is TGCGCCAGCAGTGAGTCGGGGACTAGCGGGAGGGCGAAATCAGTCAACAATGAGCAGTTCTTC.

This clonotype was detected many times. The gene calls are TRBV29-1 and TRBJ2-7; D is possibly TRBD1 (6 bases). Trimming pared 4 bases from V and 5 bases from J, leaving 12 bases between. The CDR3 loop spans 12 amino acids. Germline V gives CDR1 SQVTM, CDR2 ANQGSEA. Written as DNA, the CDR3 is TGCAGCGTTGGCAGGGGTGAAGACGAGCAGTACTTC. Translated, it gives CSVGRGEDEQYF.

CDR3 coding DNA: TGTGCCAGCAGCTTAGCCCGCGGGACAGATACGCAGTATTTT. Residues: CASSLARGTDTQYF. This chain uses TRBV7-2 with TRBJ2-3, with D maybe TRBD2 (5 bases). The ends were cut back, 0 bases at V and 3 bases at J, with 7 bases in the middle. CDR1 and CDR2 (germline): SGHTA, FQGNSA. This CDR3 is built from 14 residues.

Sample share makes this clonotype medium-sized. The chain is built from TRBV5-6 and TRBJ2-6; D remains ambiguous. V lost 7 bases to trimming and J lost 1 base, with 6 bases between them. CDR1 and CDR2 (germline): SGHDT, YYEEEE. This CDR3 spans 13 amino acids. CDR3 sequence reads: CASAPSGANVLTF. DNA of the CDR3: TGTGCCAGCGCCCCTTCTGGGGCCAACGTCCTGACTTTC.

The chain uses TRBV6-5 and TRBJ1-2; D might be TRBD1 (5 bases). The V gene's germline CDR1 is MNHEY and CDR2 SVGAGI. Trimming took off 11 bases at V and 4 bases at J, with 17 bases between the two ends. This CDR3 contains 13 residues. The DNA for the CDR3 is TGTGCCGTAACTCGGGGGGTCTCCTATGGCTACACCTTC. Translating it yields CAVTRGVSYGYTF.

This clonotype was seen ten or more times. The chain joins TRBV10-3 to TRBJ1-1; D not certain. The CDR3 totals 12 residues. The germline V and J ends were trimmed by 4 bases and 8 bases, with 11 bases remaining between them. Germline V gene lookup returns CDR1 ENHRY and CDR2 SYGVKD. The chain's CDR3 is CAISASHREAFF. DNA of the CDR3: TGTGCCATCAGTGCATCACACAGAGAAGCTTTCTTT.

J is TRBJ2-4 and V is TRBV20-1; D tentatively reads TRBD1 or TRBD2 (5 bases each). The CDR3 has 15 residues. The V gene's germline CDR1 is DFQATT and CDR2 SNEGSKA (reference sequence). V shed 1 base and J shed 8 bases, with 18 bases lying between them. CDR3 sequence: CSARGTGTVGDIQYF. DNA of the CDR3: TGCAGTGCTAGAGGAACCGGGACGGTCGGAGACATTCAGTACTTC.

This clonotype is deemed medium-sized. The rearrangement links TRBV6-4 to TRBJ2-3; D is possibly TRBD2 (6 bases). There are 15 residues in the CDR3. Germline V CDR1 and CDR2: MRHNA, SNTAGT. The ends were cut back, 6 bases at V and 2 bases at J, with 15 bases in the middle. CDR3 bases: TGTGCCAGCAGCCGGACGGGAGCGGCCACAGATACGCAGTATTTT. The encoded protein is CASSRTGAATDTQYF.

This clonotype was detected only a few times. The rearrangement links TRBV6-4 to TRBJ2-1; TRBD1 is a possible D gene (6 bases). The CDR3 contains 13 residues. Trimming took 6 bases from V and 15 from J, leaving 21 bases between them. Germline lookup yields CDR1 MRHNA and CDR2 SNTAGT. The CDR3 sequence: CASSESIRGPAFF. In nucleotides, the CDR3 is TGTGCCAGCAGCGAATCCATCAGGGGCCCTGCGTTCTTC.